Listed below are T cell receptor beta chains from one sample, sequenced in a study of cytomegalovirus exposure and HLA in healthy donors. Here immunoSEQ multiplex PCR was the method, and the copy in TCRdb shows in-frame clones only, minus some. The repertoire includes roughly 100,000 clones, 50% to 70% of them detected once, and approximately 4.8% sits in the top ten. The sample consisted of PBMCs. All receptors derive from a human donor in good health. Each CDR3 is given with its conserved first and last residue. Each record gives: D gene, V gene, J gene, clone size, CDR3 DNA, CDR3 protein. D genes are given only for firm matches. Clone size, where shown, is once, few, many, or a class for clones that have expanded.

.	TRBV9	TRBJ2-2	.	TGTGCCAGCAGCGTATTGCTAAACACCGGGGAGCTGTTTTTT	CASSVLLNTGELFF
.	TRBV2	TRBJ1-1	.	TGTGCCAGTAGCTTCGGGGATAGTACTGAAGCTTTCTTT	CASSFGDSTEAFF
.	TRBV6-5	TRBJ1-1	few	TGTGCCAGCAGGCCCACCACAAGAGGCACTGAAGCTTTCTTT	CASRPTTRGTEAFF
TRBD1	TRBV6-5	TRBJ1-5	few	TGTGCCAGCAGCGGGACAGGGAATAGCAATCAGCCCCAGCATTTT	CASSGTGNSNQPQHF
TRBD2	TRBV5-6	TRBJ2-1	.	TGTGCCAGCAGCCAGGGACTATTGGGGTACAATGAGCAGTTCTTC	CASSQGLLGYNEQFF
.	TRBV18	TRBJ1-5	.	TGTGCCAGCTCACCACAGGACAGAGAGGATCAGCCCCAGCATTTT	CASSPQDREDQPQHF
TRBD2	TRBV7-8	TRBJ2-3	.	TGTGCCAGCAGCGTGCTAGCGGGAGGAGCAGATACGCAGTATTTT	CASSVLAGGADTQYF
.	TRBV4-1	TRBJ2-7	.	TGCGCCAGCAGCCAAGGAAGGGGGTTCGAGACTTTTTACGAGCAGTACTTC	CASSQGRGFETFYEQYF
.	TRBV2	TRBJ2-4	once	TGTGCCAGCAGTGAAGACTCATATAAAAACATTCAGTACTTC	CASSEDSYKNIQYF
TRBD2	TRBV5-6	TRBJ2-5	.	TGTGCCAGCAGCCTCAGGACTAGCGGGAGCTTTCGGATAAAGACCCAGTACTTC	CASSLRTSGSFRIKTQYF
.	TRBV2	TRBJ2-5	.	TGTGCCAGCAGTGAAATGGCGGCGGCAGAGACCCAGTACTTC	CASSEMAAAETQYF
TRBD1	TRBV7-6	TRBJ1-5	.	TGTGCCAGCAGCCCCCGGACAGGGAGTGGGCAGCCCCAGCATTTT	CASSPRTGSGQPQHF
TRBD1	TRBV11-3	TRBJ2-5	.	TGTGCCAGCAGCCAGGGACAGCTGCAAGAGACCCAGTACTTC	CASSQGQLQETQYF
TRBD2	TRBV28	TRBJ2-7	.	TGTGCCAGCAGTTTACCCCGAGGACTAGCGGGGATCGAACGGAGGGCCCTCGAGCAGTACTTC	CASSLPRGLAGIERRALEQYF
.	TRBV5-1	TRBJ2-2	few	TGCGCCAGCAGCTTTTATCGAGGGTCCGGGGAGCTGTTTTTT	CASSFYRGSGELFF
.	TRBV14	TRBJ1-1	.	TGTGCCAGCAGCCTTCCAGGGTTGAACACTGAAGCTTTCTTT	CASSLPGLNTEAFF
TRBD2	TRBV6-5	TRBJ2-1	.	TGTGCCAGCAGTTACTGGCGGGAGGGCAGCAATGAGCAGTTCTTC	CASSYWREGSNEQFF
.	TRBV19	TRBJ2-7	few	TGTGCCAGTAGTATATCGGCTAGCACGTCCTACGAGCAGTACTTC	CASSISASTSYEQYF
TRBD1	TRBV10-3	TRBJ1-4	.	TGTGCCATCAGCGGGACAGGGAGAAGTGAAAAACTGTTTTTT	CAISGTGRSEKLFF
.	TRBV19	TRBJ2-1	.	TGTGCCAGTAGTGACGACAGATACAATGAGCAGTTCTTC	CASSDDRYNEQFF
TRBD1	TRBV6-1	TRBJ2-7	few	TGTGCCAGCAGTGAAAACAGGGGCTACGAGCAGTACTTC	CASSENRGYEQYF
.	TRBV19	TRBJ1-4	.	TGTGCCAGTAATCAGGCCGTAAATGAAAAACTGTTTTTT	CASNQAVNEKLFF
TRBD1	TRBV7-2	TRBJ1-2	few	TGTGCCAGCAGCACGTGGACAGGGTCCCCCTATGGCTACACCTTC	CASSTWTGSPYGYTF
TRBD1	TRBV6-5	TRBJ2-7	.	TGTGCCAGCAGTTCCCTGAGACAGGGGTTCTACGAGCAGTACTTC	CASSSLRQGFYEQYF
.	TRBV9	TRBJ2-4	.	TGTGCCAGCAGTGCAGGGGACGGGGGGCGCATTCAGTACTTC	CASSAGDGGRIQYF
TRBD2	TRBV27	TRBJ2-1	once	TGTGCCAGCAGCCCACGAGCGGGAGGGCTCTTGTCCAGTGAGCAGTTCTTC	CASSPRAGGLLSSEQFF
TRBD2	TRBV19	TRBJ2-1	.	TGTGCCAGTACTAGCGGTACCTACAATGAGCAGTTCTTC	CASTSGTYNEQFF
TRBD2	TRBV30	TRBJ2-5	.	TGTGCCTGGAGTGTCCCAGCGGGAGGGCCTGAGACCCAGTACTTC	CAWSVPAGGPETQYF
TRBD2	TRBV2	TRBJ2-1	.	TGTGCCAGCAGTGCTGGGGTAGCGGGAGGGCAAGAGCAGTTCTTC	CASSAGVAGGQEQFF
.	TRBV18	TRBJ1-1	.	TGTGCCAGCTCATCTACGACAGGAATGAACACTGAAGCTTTCTTT	CASSSTTGMNTEAFF
TRBD1	TRBV27	TRBJ2-7	.	TGTGCCAGCAGTTCCTCGACAGGGAATGGCTACGAGCAGTACTTC	CASSSSTGNGYEQYF
.	TRBV18	TRBJ1-3	.	TGTGCCAGCTCACCAATCCCTCTCAGGGCGCACACCATATATTTT	CASSPIPLRAHTIYF
.	TRBV27	TRBJ2-5	.	TGTGCCAGCAGAAAGGGATTCGGGGAACGGGCCAAAGAGACCCAGTACTTC	CASRKGFGERAKETQYF
TRBD2	TRBV5-6	TRBJ2-1	.	TGTGCCAGCAGCTACCCTAGCGGCCGCTCCTACAATGAGCAGTTCTTC	CASSYPSGRSYNEQFF
.	TRBV7-2	TRBJ2-7	.	TGTGCCAGCAGCGCCTCGGGAGTAGGATTATACGAGCAGTACTTC	CASSASGVGLYEQYF
.	TRBV11-2	TRBJ2-3	.	TGTGCCAGCAGCTCTCTCACAGATACGCAGTATTTT	CASSSLTDTQYF
TRBD1	TRBV25-1	TRBJ2-5	.	TGTGCCAGCAGTGAATCCAGGGGGCAAGAGACCCAGTACTTC	CASSESRGQETQYF
TRBD1	TRBV30	TRBJ1-1	.	TGTGCCCTACACAGGGGGAACACTGAAGCTTTCTTT	CALHRGNTEAFF
TRBD2	TRBV4-1	TRBJ2-1	.	TGCGCCAGCAGCCAATTATTACTAGCGGCTGATAGCTCCTACAATGAGCAGTTCTTC	CASSQLLLAADSSYNEQFF
.	TRBV15	TRBJ2-5	.	TGTGCCACCAGCAGAGAGCGGGGGACAGGCCAAGAGACCCAGTACTTC	CATSRERGTGQETQYF
TRBD2	TRBV7-3	TRBJ2-5	.	TGTGCCAGCAGCCCATCGGGGGGTCTTGGGACCCAGTACTTC	CASSPSGGLGTQYF
TRBD2	TRBV4-1	TRBJ2-7	.	TGCGCCAGCAGCCAAGACTCTCAGAGCGGGAGGGACGAGCAGTACTTC	CASSQDSQSGRDEQYF
TRBD2	TRBV6-5	TRBJ2-7	.	TGTGCCAGCAGAAAGCGGGAGGCATACGAGCAGTACTTC	CASRKREAYEQYF
.	TRBV28	TRBJ2-5	.	TGTGCCAGCGTCACAGGGAGCGAGACCCAGTACTTC	CASVTGSETQYF
TRBD1	TRBV2	TRBJ1-4	.	TGTGCCAGCAGCCTGGGCAGGGGGAGTGAAAAACTGTTTTTT	CASSLGRGSEKLFF
TRBD1	TRBV29-1	TRBJ1-2	.	TGCAGCGGCACACAGGGGGCCGGTGATGGCTACACCTTC	CSGTQGAGDGYTF
.	TRBV28	TRBJ2-3	.	TGTGCCAGCAGGTACACAGATACGCAGTATTTT	CASRYTDTQYF
.	TRBV5-1	TRBJ2-7	once	TGCGCCAGCAGCGTTCCCAGCGGATCCCCCTACGAGCAGTACTTC	CASSVPSGSPYEQYF
.	TRBV7-8	TRBJ2-1	.	TGTGCCAGCAGCGCCACGCTAGCTGGGACCTACAATGAGCAGTTCTTC	CASSATLAGTYNEQFF
.	TRBV7-6	TRBJ2-7	.	TGTGCCAGCAGCTTACAAGCCGGGGACATCCCGGCCTACGAGCAGTACTTC	CASSLQAGDIPAYEQYF
.	TRBV13	TRBJ2-3	.	TGTGCCAGCAGCTTAGGGACTACCGTTAGCACAGATACGCAGTATTTT	CASSLGTTVSTDTQYF
.	TRBV6-6	TRBJ1-3	.	TGTGCCAGCAGTTACTCGATTCCCGGGTTTGGAAACACCATATATTTT	CASSYSIPGFGNTIYF
.	TRBV6-6	TRBJ2-7	few	TGTGCCAGCAGTTCGCGAGGGCCGGAGTACGAGCAGTACTTC	CASSSRGPEYEQYF
TRBD2	TRBV2	TRBJ2-1	.	TGTGCCAGCAGTGAAGGAATTAGCGGGCTATACAATGAGCAGTTCTTC	CASSEGISGLYNEQFF
.	TRBV7-6	TRBJ2-2	.	TGTGCCAGCAGCTTAGGCAACTACCTTACTACGAACACCGGGGAGCTGTTTTTT	CASSLGNYLTTNTGELFF
TRBD2	TRBV6-5	TRBJ2-1	.	TGTGCCAGCAGCCTTAGCGGGAGGGTCTACAATGAGCAGTTCTTC	CASSLSGRVYNEQFF
.	TRBV5-6	TRBJ1-1	.	TGTGCCAGCAGCTGGTTTGGGGGGGAGGGTGAAGCTTTCTTT	CASSWFGGEGEAFF
TRBD2	TRBV28	TRBJ2-7	.	TGTGCCAGCAGTTCCCCAGGGACTAGCGGGAGGAGTGGAGGCTACGAGCAGTACTTC	CASSSPGTSGRSGGYEQYF
.	TRBV2	TRBJ2-7	.	TGTGCCAGCAGTGTGCTCCAGGGGAGCGAGCAGTACTTC	CASSVLQGSEQYF